These 27 T cell receptor beta chains came from one sample sequenced in a study of T cells after yellow fever vaccination. TCRdb called the 5' RACE reads again in MiXCR, with one record for every CDR3 protein. The sample has about 300,000 distinct CDR3 sequences, around 3.9% seen once. Sequencing was performed on PBMCs, taken 5 days after the yellow fever booster vaccination. Receptor source: a man between 18 and 29 years old who received the YFV17D yellow fever vaccine.

This clonotype was observed a few times. The chain couples TRBV18 to TRBJ2-7, with a possible D match to TRBD2 (6 bases). V lost 3 bases and J lost 6, with 12 bases in between. The CDR3 has 13 amino acids. The germline gives CDR1 KGHSH, CDR2 LQKENI. The DNA for the CDR3 is TGTGCCAGCTCACCGGGGGAGGCGGGCGAGCAGTACTTC. Translation: CASSPGEAGEQYF.

This clonotype was seen ten or more times. The chain carries TRBV5-1 and TRBJ1-4; 7 bases are shared with TRBD1. Germline assignment: CDR1 SGHRS and CDR2 YFSETQ. The trim removed 4 bases at V and 5 bases at J, leaving 5 bases unmatched. This CDR3 is built from 14 residues. CDR3 nucleotide sequence: TGCGCCAGCAGCCGCACAGGGGTCAATGAAAAACTGTTTTTT. It translates to CASSRTGVNEKLFF. Using reference TRBV5-1 and TRBJ1-4 for the parts outside the CDR3, the full variable domain is KAGVTQTPRYLIKTRGQQVTLSCSPISGHRSVSWYQQTPGQGLQFLFEYFSETQRNKGNFPGRFSGRQFSNSRSEMNVSTLELGDSALYLCASSRTGVNEKLFFGSGTQLSVL.

Many counts were recorded for this clonotype. The chain links TRBV2 to TRBJ1-2; D is ambiguous. The CDR3 contains 13 residues. The ends were cut back, 7 bases at V and 8 bases at J, with 17 bases in the middle. CDR1 and CDR2 (germline): SNHLY, FYNNEI. CDR3 sequence (DNA): TGTGCCAGCACCTTGCGAAGGGATACGGGCTACACCTTC. Amino acid sequence: CASTLRRDTGYTF.

This clonotype has ten or more counts. The gene calls are TRBV9 and TRBJ2-1; D is possibly TRBD1 or TRBD2 (5 bases each). Germline CDR1 is SGDLS and CDR2 is YYNGEE. The CDR3 spans 15 residues. V was cut by 0 bases and J by 2 bases, with 9 bases left in between. CDR3 DNA sequence: TGTGCCAGCAGCGTAGGGGACGGGACCTACAATGAGCAGTTCTTC. It yields the protein CASSVGDGTYNEQFF.

The J gene is TRBJ2-7, the V gene TRBV20-1; maybe TRBD2 (7 bases). The CDR3 totals 15 residues. Germline assignment: CDR1 DFQATT and CDR2 SNEGSKA (reference sequence). V gave up 3 bases and J gave up 7 bases, with 22 bases separating them. CDR3 sequence reads: CSARGSSGGQGEQYF. The CDR3 DNA is TGCAGTGCTAGGGGCTCTTCGGGGGGCCAGGGGGAGCAGTACTTC.

The chain recombines TRBV29-1 with TRBJ2-1, with TRBD1 identical over 8 bases. CDR1 SQVTM and CDR2 ANQGSEA come from the germline V gene. The CDR3 consists of 11 residues. Trimming took 6 bases from V and 9 from J; bases not matched to a gene: 4. CDR3: CSVGQGSEQFF. The DNA of the CDR3 is TGCAGCGTCGGACAGGGTTCTGAGCAGTTCTTC.

This clonotype was detected only a few times. The genes are TRBV4-3 and TRBJ1-1; D is perhaps TRBD1 (6 bases). The CDR3 consists of 19 residues. The V gene's germline CDR1 is LGHNA and CDR2 YSLEER. V lost 4 bases to trimming and J lost 13 bases, with 37 bases between them. The CDR3 loop reads CASSLWTQGKRSSPQRGFF. In nucleotides, the CDR3 is TGCGCCAGCAGCCTTTGGACCCAGGGGAAGAGAAGCTCCCCCCAGAGGGGTTTCTTT.

This clonotype was observed at least ten times. J is TRBJ2-3 and V is TRBV6-4; possible D gene TRBD2, 6 bases. V gave up 5 bases and J gave up 0 bases, with 12 bases separating them. The CDR3 has 15 residues. In germline, CDR1 is MRHNA, CDR2 SNTAGT. The CDR3 protein is CASSLTAGSTDTQYF. CDR3 DNA: TGTGCCAGCAGTCTGACGGCGGGGAGCACAGATACGCAGTATTTT.

This clonotype was counted a few times. The J gene is TRBJ2-5, the V gene TRBV7-2; D is perhaps TRBD1 (6 bases). Per germline, CDR1 SGHTA and CDR2 FQGNSA. Trimming left V 5 bases short and J 5 bases short, with 12 bases between. The CDR3 sequence is 13 residues long. CDR3 loop: CASSGGPVETQYF. The CDR3 nucleotides are TGTGCCAGCAGCGGGGGCCCTGTCGAGACCCAGTACTTC.

This clonotype was counted many times. The chain joins TRBV18 to TRBJ2-3; 8 nucleotides match TRBD1. Germline trimming cut 1 base from V and 2 bases from J; bases unmatched to any gene: 2. Germline V gives CDR1 KGHSH, CDR2 LQKENI. This CDR3 is built from 15 residues. The CDR3 DNA sequence: TGTGCCAGCTCACCACGGGACAGGCCCACAGATACGCAGTATTTT. It encodes CASSPRDRPTDTQYF. The full variable domain, its missing parts supplied by reference TRBV18 and TRBJ2-3, is NAGVMQNPRHLVRRRGQEARLRCSPMKGHSHVYWYRQLPEEGLKFMVYLQKENIIDESGMPKERFSAEFPKEGPSILRIQQVVRGDSAAYFCASSPRDRPTDTQYFGPGTRLTVL.

This rearrangement joins TRBV4-1 to TRBJ1-1, with a tentative D call TRBD1 (5 bases). From germline, CDR1 is MGHRA and CDR2 YSYEKL. This CDR3 is 15 amino acids long. The V end lost 1 base, the J end lost 4 bases, and 13 bases lay between the germline ends. Written as DNA, the CDR3 is TGCGCCAGCAGCCAAGCCACGGGGGGGAGCACTGAAGCTTTCTTT. Translated: CASSQATGGSTEAFF.

This clonotype was counted at least ten times. The chain is built from TRBV3-1 and TRBJ2-1; 12 nucleotides align to TRBD2. This CDR3 comprises 17 residues. With V trimmed by 3 bases and J by 5 bases, 8 bases remained unmatched. CDR1 and CDR2 (germline): LGHDT, YNNKEL (reference sequence). The CDR3 coding sequence is TGTGCCAGCAGCCACGGACTAGCGGGGAGCGCGGACAATGAGCAGTTCTTC. Encoded protein: CASSHGLAGSADNEQFF.

At least ten counts were recorded for this clonotype. The chain uses TRBV7-2 and TRBJ1-2; maybe TRBD1 (6 bases). The CDR3 totals 16 residues. Germline V gene lookup returns CDR1 SGHTA and CDR2 FQGNSA. Trimming shortened V by 0 bases and J by 4 bases, and 15 bases separated the two germline ends. DNA for the CDR3: TGTGCCAGCAGCTTAGCGTCACAGGGCTTAGGCTATGGCTACACCTTC. It specifies CASSLASQGLGYGYTF.

The table lists this clonotype with many counts. This chain links TRBV5-1 with TRBJ1-2; 7 bases fit TRBD1. Germline CDR1 reads SGHRS; CDR2 reads YFSETQ. This CDR3 comprises 15 residues. The V gene end was trimmed by 3 bases and the J gene end by 7 bases; junction bases not matched to a gene: 12. Here the CDR3 DNA reads TGCGCCAGCAGCTCCGGGACAGCCGCCTATGGTGGCTACACCTTC. Its translation: CASSSGTAAYGGYTF.

The chain employs TRBV24-1 and TRBJ2-5; D possibly matches TRBD1 or TRBD2 (5 bases each). V was cut by 1 base and J by 5 bases, with 10 bases left in between. CDR1 is KGHDR, CDR2 SFDVKD, per germline. This CDR3 is built from 14 residues. The CDR3: CATSDFEGLETQYF. CDR3 in DNA: TGTGCCACCAGTGATTTTGAGGGGTTGGAGACCCAGTACTTC.

The rearrangement joins TRBV2 to TRBJ1-5, with a weak D call TRBD1 (5 bases). The V gene's germline CDR1 is SNHLY and CDR2 FYNNEI. Trimming took 8 bases from V and 2 from J, leaving 16 bases between them. This CDR3 has 15 residues. CDR3 coding DNA: TGTGCCAGCTCGTACTCAGGGAAAGGCAATCAGCCCCAGCATTTT. It encodes CASSYSGKGNQPQHF.

This clonotype was recorded at least ten times. The V gene is TRBV5-5, the J gene TRBJ2-5; no clear D. The ends were cut back, 0 bases at V and 1 base at J, with 10 bases in the middle. Germline V gene sequence: CDR1 SGHKS, CDR2 YYEKEE (reference sequence). CDR3 length: 15 amino acids. CDR3 amino acids: CASSLGGHSQETQYF. The CDR3 bases are TGTGCCAGCAGCTTGGGGGGTCACTCCCAAGAGACCCAGTACTTC.

This clonotype was recorded many times. The rearrangement links TRBV6-5 to TRBJ2-3, with TRBD1 identical over 11 bases. The V and J ends lost 7 bases and 4 bases, in that order; junction bases with no gene match: 7. This CDR3 has 15 residues. CDR1 is MNHEY and CDR2 is SVGAGI in the germline V gene. The CDR3 sequence: CASNARTGGADTQYF. The DNA for the CDR3 is TGTGCCAGCAACGCTCGGACAGGGGGCGCAGATACGCAGTATTTT.

In its sample, this clonotype was seen once. This chain connects TRBV24-1 to TRBJ1-5; no definite D call. Trimming shortened V by 9 bases and J by 3 bases, and 23 bases separated the two germline ends. The CDR3 runs 17 residues. Germline values: CDR1 KGHDR, CDR2 SFDVKD. DNA of the CDR3: TGTGCCACCCTACCACGGGGAAGGCTCCTAATCAATCAGCCCCAGCATTTT. This codes for CATLPRGRLLINQPQHF.

This clonotype was found many times. CDR3 sequence (DNA): TGCGCCAGCAGCTTAGGGCGGTACCAAGAGACCCAGTACTTC. Amino acids: CASSLGRYQETQYF. The chain is built from TRBV5-1 and TRBJ2-5; D is unclear. V was trimmed by 2 bases and J by 0 bases, leaving 8 bases between them. Germline V gene lookup returns CDR1 SGHRS and CDR2 YFSETQ. The CDR3 contains 14 residues.

This clonotype was counted at least ten times. The chain uses TRBV5-1 and TRBJ1-1; no firm D call. V was trimmed by 0 bases and J by 1 base, leaving 10 bases between them. This CDR3 has 15 amino acids. Germline CDR1 SGHRS, CDR2 YFSETQ. CDR3 coding DNA: TGCGCCAGCAGCTTGGAACAGCAGGCGAACACTGAAGCTTTCTTT. Its translation is CASSLEQQANTEAFF.

The sample holds a few counts of this clonotype. This rearrangement joins TRBV7-3 to TRBJ2-7, with D perhaps given as TRBD1 or TRBD2 (6 bases each). The germline gives CDR1 SGHTA, CDR2 FQGTGA. The V gene lost 2 bases and the J gene lost 5 bases, with 13 bases spanning the gap. The CDR3 length is 14 residues. CDR3 amino acids: CASSLSGASDEQYF. The CDR3 DNA follows: TGTGCCAGCAGCTTATCGGGGGCGAGTGACGAGCAGTACTTC.

This clonotype was counted only a few times. The chain recombines TRBV7-9 with TRBJ2-7, with D perhaps TRBD1 or TRBD2 (5 bases each). Germline V gene sequence: CDR1 SEHNR, CDR2 FQNEAQ (reference sequence). The CDR3 has 16 residues. The V end was cut by 5 bases, the J end by 2 bases, with 19 bases between. As DNA, the CDR3 is TGTGCCAGCAGCCGCTTAACGGGGCCAATACCCTACGAGCAGTACGTC. Protein sequence: CASSRLTGPIPYEQYV.

This clonotype has ten or more counts. V gene TRBV5-1 combines with J gene TRBJ2-1; D is possibly TRBD1 (6 bases). This CDR3 is 14 amino acids long. Trimming took off 4 bases at V and 5 bases at J, with 13 bases between the two ends. Germline V gene data show CDR1 as SGHRS and CDR2 as YFSETQ. CDR3 residues: CASSPRQAHNEQFF. In DNA, the CDR3 is TGCGCCAGCAGCCCTAGACAGGCCCACAATGAGCAGTTCTTC.

For the CDR3, the DNA is TGTGCCAGCAGCTTACTCCCAGGGATCTTCTACGAGCAGTACGTC. This translates into CASSLLPGIFYEQYV. This sequence joins TRBV7-8 and TRBJ2-7; maybe TRBD1 (5 bases). The CDR3 has 15 amino acids. V lost 2 bases, J lost 3 bases, and 14 bases lay in between. Germline values: CDR1 SGHVS, CDR2 FQNEAQ.

Ten or more counts support this clonotype. The rearrangement links TRBV7-9 to TRBJ1-1; 8 bases line up with TRBD1. Germline CDR1 reads SEHNR; CDR2 reads FQNEAQ (reference sequence). This CDR3 is 14 amino acids long. V gave up 6 bases and J gave up 5 bases; unmatched junction bases: 8. The CDR3: CASRPSTGDTEAFF. In DNA, the CDR3 is TGTGCCAGCAGACCTTCGACAGGGGATACTGAAGCTTTCTTT.

At least ten counts were recorded for this clonotype. This chain joins TRBV18 and TRBJ2-7; possibly TRBD1 for D (6 bases). Deletions cut 3 bases from V and 5 bases from J, with 20 bases between. Germline CDR1 is KGHSH and CDR2 is LQKENI. This CDR3 spans 16 amino acids. The CDR3 DNA follows: TGTGCCAGCTCACCGAACCTCCGCCAGGGGATCAACGAGCAGTACTTC. This encodes CASSPNLRQGINEQYF. Drawing the rest from reference TRBV18 and TRBJ2-7, the complete variable domain is NAGVMQNPRHLVRRRGQEARLRCSPMKGHSHVYWYRQLPEEGLKFMVYLQKENIIDESGMPKERFSAEFPKEGPSILRIQQVVRGDSAAYFCASSPNLRQGINEQYFGPGTRLTVT.